The rows below give T cell receptor delta chains drawn from one sample of a study of γδ T cells in repeated Plasmodium falciparum infection. TCRdb fed the multiplex PCR reads to CATT. Altogether 90,000 to 95,000 delta-chain clones are present, roughly 0.98% being singletons, with the ten largest covering around 9.6%. Material for sequencing was gamma-delta T cells from blood. These receptors were collected from a pool of human donors (malaria-infected and uninfected, not separated). Each CDR3 is given with its conserved first and last residue. A D gene is named only where the DNA matches it firmly. Rows may omit the clone size; those that give it use once, few, many or a size class.

TRDJ1	TRDV1	TRDD2	many	TGTGCTCTTGGGGAACCAGGCCTTCCTACTTCTTTACCTGGGGGGGTCACCGATAAACTCATCTTT	CALGEPGLPTSLPGGVTDKLIF
TRDJ3	TRDV2	TRDD3	many	TGTGCCTGTGACATCCTACTGGGGGAGAGGAGCTCCTGGGACACCCGACAGATGTTTTTC	CACDILLGERSSWDTRQMFF
TRDJ1	TRDV1	TRDD3	many	TGTGCTCTTGGGACGGGGTCCTACACTACTGGGGGATATGGGGACCCCGATAAACTCATCTTT	CALGTGSYTTGGYGDPDKLIF
TRDJ1	TRDV1	TRDD3	many	TGTGCTCTTGGGGAATGCCACCTAGACCGCGGGGGATACGGGTACACCGATAAACTCATCTTT	CALGECHLDRGGYGYTDKLIF
TRDJ1	TRDV2	TRDD3	many	TGTGCCTGTGACACCGTGACTGCCAGTACTGGGGGATACGCGGTAGCCTACGATAAACTCATCTTT	CACDTVTASTGGYAVAYDKLIF
TRDJ1	TRDV1	-	many	TGTGCTCTTGGGAACCCTTTTGAGATCTTGGGGATGAAAGTCTCCGATAAACTCATCTTT	CALGNPFEILGMKVSDKLIF
TRDJ1	TRDV1	TRDD3	many	TGTGCTCTTGGGGAGACGCCTGGGGGATACGGGTACACCGATAAACTCATCTTT	CALGETPGGYGYTDKLIF
TRDJ3	TRDV2	-	-	TGTGCCTGTGACACGTTCCTGGGGAGCGGCGGGGTAACCTGGGACACCCGACAGATGTTTTTC	CACDTFLGSGGVTWDTRQMFF
TRDJ1	TRDV1	TRDD2	many	TGTGCTCTTGGGGAGACCTTCCTCGATGACGATAAACTCATCTTT	CALGETFLDDDKLIF
TRDJ1	TRDV1	TRDD3	many	TGTGCTCTTGGGGAACTCAGGGGGGATGATGATACCGATAAACTCATCTTT	CALGELRGDDDTDKLIF
TRDJ1	TRDV2	TRDD3	many	TGTGCCTGTGACACCGTGGGATTGTCGGTACTGGGGGAAACGCGTTTCACCGATAAACTCATCTTT	CACDTVGLSVLGETRFTDKLIF
TRDJ1	TRDV1	TRDD3	many	TGTGCTCTTGGGGACAAGACAGCATCCCCTCGTACTGGGGGAAACACCGATAAACTCATCTTT	CALGDKTASPRTGGNTDKLIF
TRDJ1	TRDV1	-	many	TGTGCTCTTGGGGAAACCCCCCCTGTAGATAAACTCATCTTT	CALGETPPVDKLIF
TRDJ3	TRDV2	TRDD3	many	TGTGCCTGTGACACCAATCCTGGGGATACGAGCTCCTGGGACACCCGACAGATGTTTTTC	CACDTNPGDTSSWDTRQMFF
TRDJ1	TRDV2	TRDD3	medium-sized	TGTGCCTGTTCTACTGGGGATACGCAGTGCACCGATAAACTCATCTTT	CACSTGDTQCTDKLIF
TRDJ1	TRDV1	TRDD3	many	TGTGCTCTTGGGTCCCCAACTCTAACTGGGGGATACGCCTTCGGGGATAAACTCATCTTT	CALGSPTLTGGYAFGDKLIF
TRDJ1	TRDV2	TRDD3	many	TGTGCCTGTGACCCACTACTGGGGGATACGGACACCGATAAACTCATCTTT	CACDPLLGDTDTDKLIF
TRDJ1	TRDV2	TRDD3	many	TGTGCCTGTGACACAATTTCTACTGGGGGACTCCATTACACCGATAAACTCATCTTT	CACDTISTGGLHYTDKLIF
TRDJ1	TRDV2	TRDD3	medium-sized	TGTGCCTGTGACACCTTAGTAAAGATACCGGATACGCTCACCGATAAACTCATCTTT	CACDTLVKIPDTLTDKLIF
TRDJ1	TRDV1	TRDD3	few	TGTGCTCTTGGGGGTCAGACGGGGTCGTCCCCGCATACTGGGGGTCCCAAGTACACCGATAAACTCATCTTT	CALGGQTGSSPHTGGPKYTDKLIF
TRDJ1	TRDV1	TRDD3	medium-sized	TGTGCTCTTGGGACCCGGGCCTTCGTGGGGGATACAGCCGATAAACTCATCTTT	CALGTRAFVGDTADKLIF
TRDJ1	TRDV1	TRDD3	many	TGTGCTCTTGGGGAACTAGTTTCGCGCACCCCCCGGGGGATACCAGTAAGCACCGATAAACTCATCTTT	CALGELVSRTPRGIPVSTDKLIF
TRDJ1	TRDV1	TRDD3	many	TGTGCTCTCCGGGTTACGAGTTGGTGGGGGATCCCTCCTTACACCGATAAACTCATCTTT	CALRVTSWWGIPPYTDKLIF
TRDJ1	TRDV2	TRDD3	few	TGTGCCTGTGACACCGTACTAGGGGATACGCGTGAGGCCGATAAACTCATCTTT	CACDTVLGDTREADKLIF
TRDJ1	TRDV1	TRDD3	many	TGTGCTCTTGGAGGCCTGACTGACTGGGGGATACGCGTAACCGATAAACTCATCTTT	CALGGLTDWGIRVTDKLIF
TRDJ2	TRDV2	-	many	TGTGCCTGTGACCCAATCGGTGGCCCGAACCCTTTGACAGCACAACTCTTCTTT	CACDPIGGPNPLTAQLFF
TRDJ1	TRDV2	TRDD3	medium-sized	TGTGCCTGTGATAAACTGGGGGATACTCGGGCCGATAAACTCATCTTT	CACDKLGDTRADKLIF
TRDJ1	TRDV2	TRDD3	medium-sized	TGTGCCTGTGACGCGGGGGATACTTCCACCGATAAACTCATCTTT	CACDAGDTSTDKLIF
TRDJ1	TRDV2	-	medium-sized	TGTGCCTGTGACACCGGGACCGTGCACAGGAAACTCATCTTT	CACDTGTVHRKLIF
TRDJ1	TRDV1	TRDD3	many	TGCGCTGGGGGATCGTACACCGATAAACTCATCTTT	CAGGSYTDKLIF
TRDJ1	TRDV1	TRDD3	many	TGTGCTCTTGGGGCCCGACTGGGGGATACGCCCTACACCGATAAACTCATCTTT	CALGARLGDTPYTDKLIF
TRDJ1	TRDV1	TRDD3	-	TGTGCTCTTGGTCCTCTGGAATTCCTTCGATCTATACTGGGGGACTACACCTATAAACTCATCTTT	CALGPLEFLRSILGDYTYKLIF
TRDJ1	TRDV1	TRDD3	many	TGTGCTCTTGGGGAACATACTGGGGGATCTGGCGATAAACTCATCTTT	CALGEHTGGSGDKLIF
TRDJ1	TRDV1	TRDD3	many	TGTGCTCTTGGGGAATGTTCCCCTGAGGGGGGGATAGCGGTCCCTTACACCGATAAACTCATCTTT	CALGECSPEGGIAVPYTDKLIF
TRDJ1	TRDV1	-	many	TGTGCTCTTGGGAGGGGATACACCGATAAACTCATCTTT	CALGRGYTDKLIF
TRDJ1	TRDV1	-	many	TGTGCTCTTGGGGAAATTTCCTACGGGGATAGGGCCGATAAACTCATCTTT	CALGEISYGDRADKLIF
TRDJ1	TRDV2	TRDD3	medium-sized	TGTGCCTGTCGTACTGGGGGATACCACACCGATAAACTCATCTTT	CACRTGGYHTDKLIF
TRDJ2	TRDV2	TRDD3	many	TGTGCCTGTGACACCGTACTGGGGGATACGCACGCGACGGCAGCACAACTCTTCTTT	CACDTVLGDTHATAAQLFF
TRDJ1	TRDV2	-	many	TGTGCCTGTGACACCGTACGCGGGGGACTGGGCGACCTGTACACCGATAAACTCATCTTT	CACDTVRGGLGDLYTDKLIF
TRDJ1	TRDV2	TRDD3	many	TGTGCCTGTGACACCGTATCGGCTGGGGGATTTCTTCCCACCGATAAACTCATCTTT	CACDTVSAGGFLPTDKLIF
TRDJ1	TRDV1	TRDD3	many	TGTGCTCTTGGGGACCCCCTCGGTTCTTTACTGGGGGCCTTTAAACTCATCTTT	CALGDPLGSLLGAFKLIF
TRDJ3	TRDV2	TRDD3	many	TGTGCCTGTGATAAAATGGGGGATACGCCTTCGAGCTCCTGGGACACCCGACAGATGTTTTTC	CACDKMGDTPSSSWDTRQMFF
TRDJ2	TRDV1	TRDD3	many	TGTGCTCTTGGGGAACTCCAGCTGGGGGATATCCTGACAGCACAGCTCTTCTTT	CALGELQLGDILTAQLFF
TRDJ1	TRDV1	-	many	TGTGCTCTTGGGGAACGGCGTAAGTACGATAAACTCATCTTT	CALGERRKYDKLIF
TRDJ1	TRDV1	TRDD3	many	TGTGCTCTGTGGGTTCCTCATAGTACTGGGGGATATGGTCGAGATAAACTCATCTTT	CALWVPHSTGGYGRDKLIF
TRDJ1	TRDV2	-	many	TGTGCCTGTGACACGATGGAAGGTCGAGCCGATAAACTCATCTTT	CACDTMEGRADKLIF
TRDJ1	TRDV1	-	many	TGTGCTCTTGGGGTTTTAACGCGGGGGGCCGGGCAGGACACCGATAAACTCATCTTT	CALGVLTRGAGQDTDKLIF
TRDJ1	TRDV2	-	medium-sized	TGTGCCTGTGACACCGAGGAAGAAGAGGGCACCGATAAACTCATCTTT	CACDTEEEEGTDKLIF
TRDJ1	TRDV1	-	many	TGTGCTCTTGGGGGCTCCGGCTACGGTGGGGATCAAGGTAAACTCATCTTT	CALGGSGYGGDQGKLIF
TRDJ1	TRDV1	TRDD3	many	TGTGCTCTTGGGGAACCCCTCTCTTGGATGGGGGATATTTATAAACTCATCTTT	CALGEPLSWMGDIYKLIF
TRDJ1	TRAV38-2/DV8	TRDD3	medium-sized	TGTGCTTATAGGAGCACCCCGCGGCTACGTGGCCTCCCTGGGGGCCGGCCTTTCACCGATAAACTCATCTTT	CAYRSTPRLRGLPGGRPFTDKLIF
TRDJ1	TRDV1	TRDD3	medium-sized	TGTGCTCTTGGGGAATGGATGAAAGGTGGGGGATACCCTGGACTCATCTTT	CALGEWMKGGGYPGLIF
TRDJ1	TRDV1	-	many	TGTGCTCTTGGGGAAGGGATCGGGGGAGCTAAACTCATCTTT	CALGEGIGGAKLIF